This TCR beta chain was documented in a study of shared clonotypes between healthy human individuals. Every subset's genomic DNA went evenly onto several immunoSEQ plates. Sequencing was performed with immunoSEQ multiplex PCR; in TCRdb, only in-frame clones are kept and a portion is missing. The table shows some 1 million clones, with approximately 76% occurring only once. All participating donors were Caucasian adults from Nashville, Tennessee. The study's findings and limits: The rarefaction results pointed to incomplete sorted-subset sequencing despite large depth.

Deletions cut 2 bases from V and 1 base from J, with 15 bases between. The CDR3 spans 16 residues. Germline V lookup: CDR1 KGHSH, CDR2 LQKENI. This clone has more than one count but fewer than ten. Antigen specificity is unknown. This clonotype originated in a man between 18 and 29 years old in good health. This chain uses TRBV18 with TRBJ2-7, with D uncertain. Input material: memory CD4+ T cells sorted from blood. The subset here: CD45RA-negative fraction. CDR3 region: CASSPEDATTSYEQYF. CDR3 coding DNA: TGTGCCAGCTCACCAGAGGATGCAACCACTTCCTACGAGCAGTACTTC.